This T cell receptor beta chain comes out of a study of Graves' ophthalmopathy and Graves' hyperthyroidism. Study-wide context: At the time of initial diagnosis and before any treatment, peripheral blood was collected. Study-level points and caveats: The model predicted ophthalmopathy progression with 60% to 71% sensitivity and around 72% specificity. Most thyroid clonotypes with frequency above 0.001 were detected in blood too.

Trimming stripped 8 bases from V and 7 bases from J, with 14 bases between. CDR1 LNHDA and CDR2 SQIVND come from the germline V gene (reference sequence). CDR3 length: 13 residues. This clonotype was seen ten or more times. Its matching antigen is unknown. TCR beta CDR3 amplification used RNA transcripts. RT-PCR was first run with HTBI primers, then multiplex PCR in a second round. TCRdb reprocessed the multiplex PCR reads via MiXCR and lists one record per CDR3 protein. The sample has some 48,000 distinct CDR3 sequences; about 50% are singletons. Excluded: other autoimmune disease, uncontrolled infection, pregnancy or lactation.

This chain links TRBV19 with TRBJ1-4, with a tentative D call TRBD1 (6 bases). The receptor was isolated from an adult man with Graves' ophthalmopathy. The sample consisted of peripheral blood. CDR3 coding DNA: TGTGCCAGTGGAAGACAGGCTGGTGAAAAACTGTTTTTT. It codes for CASGRQAGEKLFF. Combining the CDR3 with reference TRBV19 and TRBJ1-4 gives the whole variable domain DGGITQSPKYLFRKEGQNVTLSCEQNLNHDAMYWYRQDPGQGLRLIYYSQIVNDFQKGDIAEGYSVSREKKESFPLTVTSAQKNPTAFYLCASGRQAGEKLFFGSGTQLSVL.